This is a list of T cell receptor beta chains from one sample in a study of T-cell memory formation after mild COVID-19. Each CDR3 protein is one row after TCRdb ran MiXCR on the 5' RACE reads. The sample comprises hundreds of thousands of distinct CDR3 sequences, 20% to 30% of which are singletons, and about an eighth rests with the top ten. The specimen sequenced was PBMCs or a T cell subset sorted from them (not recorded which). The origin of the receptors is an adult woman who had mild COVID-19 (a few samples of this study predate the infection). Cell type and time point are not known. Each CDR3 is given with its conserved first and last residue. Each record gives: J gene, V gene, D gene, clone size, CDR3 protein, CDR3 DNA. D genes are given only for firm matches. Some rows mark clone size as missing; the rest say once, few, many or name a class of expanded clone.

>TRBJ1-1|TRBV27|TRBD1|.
CASSIGTGMTEAFF
TGTGCCAGCAGTATAGGGACAGGGATGACTGAAGCTTTCTTT
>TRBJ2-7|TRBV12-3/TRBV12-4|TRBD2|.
CASSLISGGSYEQYF
TGTGCCAGCAGTTTAATTAGCGGGGGGTCGTACGAGCAGTACTTC
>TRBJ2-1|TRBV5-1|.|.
CASSLGLRGEQFF
TGCGCCAGCAGCTTGGGACTGCGGGGTGAGCAGTTCTTC
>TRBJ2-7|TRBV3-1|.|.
CASSHIQGYEQYF
TGTGCCAGCAGCCACATACAGGGCTACGAGCAGTACTTC
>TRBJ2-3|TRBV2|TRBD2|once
CASSPGLAVTSGDTQYF
TGTGCCAGCAGCCCGGGACTAGCGGTTACTTCCGGGGATACGCAGTATTTT
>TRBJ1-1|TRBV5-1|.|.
CASSSYSNGPPNAEAFF
TGCGCCAGCTCTTCGTATTCTAACGGACCGCCGAACGCTGAAGCTTTCTTT
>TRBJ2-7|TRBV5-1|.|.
CASRDHSEGSYEQYF
TGCGCCAGCCGGGACCACAGTGAGGGGTCCTACGAGCAGTACTTC
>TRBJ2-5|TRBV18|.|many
CASSSGQGWETQYF
TGTGCCAGCTCATCGGGCCAGGGTTGGGAGACCCAGTACTTC
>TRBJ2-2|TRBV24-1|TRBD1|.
CASRDRGDTGELFF
TGTGCCAGCCGGGACAGGGGCGACACCGGGGAGCTGTTTTTT
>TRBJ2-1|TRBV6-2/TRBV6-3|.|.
CASSSRETYNEQFF
TGTGCCAGCAGTTCCAGGGAGACCTACAATGAGCAGTTCTTC
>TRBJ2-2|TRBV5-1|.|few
CASSLDAGSTGELFF
TGCGCCAGCAGCTTGGATGCGGGTAGCACCGGGGAGCTGTTTTTT
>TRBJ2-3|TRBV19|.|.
CASSRLAGDGSDTQYF
TGTGCCAGTAGTCGTCTAGCAGGGGATGGTTCAGATACGCAGTATTTT
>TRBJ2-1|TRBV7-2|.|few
CASSFGGGRRDEQFF
TGTGCCAGCAGCTTTGGTGGGGGGCGTCGTGATGAGCAGTTCTTC
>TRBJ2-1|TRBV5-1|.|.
CASSPGLAVSYNEQFF
TGCGCCAGCAGCCCCGGGCTAGCCGTCTCCTACAATGAGCAGTTCTTC
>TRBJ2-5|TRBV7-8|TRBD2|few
CASRSGGTATETQYF
TGTGCCAGCAGGTCGGGGGGGACCGCAACGGAGACCCAGTACTTC
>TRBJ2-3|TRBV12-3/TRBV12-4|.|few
CASSFISDTQYF
TGTGCCAGCAGTTTCATCTCAGATACGCAGTATTTT
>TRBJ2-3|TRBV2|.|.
CASRIDGPTDTQYF
TGTGCCAGCCGCATTGATGGGCCCACAGATACGCAGTATTTT
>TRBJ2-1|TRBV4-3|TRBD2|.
CASSQDPAGGGRNEQFF
TGCGCCAGCAGCCAAGATCCAGCGGGAGGGGGTCGAAATGAGCAGTTCTTC
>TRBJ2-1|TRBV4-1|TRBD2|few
CASSQGGLLAGDNEQFF
TGCGCCAGCAGCCAAGGAGGTTTGCTGGCGGGGGATAATGAGCAGTTCTTC
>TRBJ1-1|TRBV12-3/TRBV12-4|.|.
CASSLGVQAKNTEAFF
TGTGCCAGCAGCCTTGGGGTACAGGCTAAGAACACTGAAGCTTTCTTT
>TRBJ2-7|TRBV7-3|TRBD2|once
CASRPSGSGTYEQYF
TGTGCCAGCAGACCGTCTGGTAGCGGGACCTACGAGCAGTACTTC
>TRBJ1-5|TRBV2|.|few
CASSGSGSQPQHF
TGTGCCAGCAGTGGGTCGGGGAGCCAGCCCCAGCATTTT
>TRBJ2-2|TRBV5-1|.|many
CASSLASANTGELFF
TGCGCCAGCAGTTTGGCAAGTGCGAACACCGGGGAGCTGTTTTTT
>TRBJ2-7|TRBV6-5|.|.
CASSYSPGAYEQYF
TGTGCCAGCAGTTACTCTCCGGGGGCCTACGAGCAGTACTTC
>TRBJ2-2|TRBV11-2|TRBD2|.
CASSPRAKIAGEDTGELFF
TGTGCCAGCAGCCCAAGAGCAAAAATAGCGGGAGAGGACACCGGGGAGCTGTTTTTT
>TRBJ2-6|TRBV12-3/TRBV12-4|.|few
CASSLGRDDVLTF
TGTGCCAGCAGTTTGGGCCGGGACGACGTCCTGACTTTC
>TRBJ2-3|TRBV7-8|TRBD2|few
CASRGLAGKVVTDTQYF
TGTGCCAGCAGGGGACTAGCGGGAAAGGTAGTTACAGATACGCAGTATTTT
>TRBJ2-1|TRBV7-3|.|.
CASGRRTGDEQFF
TGTGCCAGCGGACGGCGCACCGGGGATGAGCAGTTCTTC
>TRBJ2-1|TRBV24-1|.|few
CATSDSRGGRLSSYNEQFF
TGTGCCACCAGTGATTCTCGGGGTGGACGGCTGAGCTCCTACAATGAGCAGTTCTTC
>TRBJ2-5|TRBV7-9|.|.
CASSKSGTLIETQYF
TGTGCCAGCAGCAAATCCGGGACGTTGATCGAGACCCAGTACTTC
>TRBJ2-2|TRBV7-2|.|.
CASSQITGELFF
TGTGCCAGCTCCCAAATAACCGGGGAGCTGTTTTTT
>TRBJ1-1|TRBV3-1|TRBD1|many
CASSQRDRYTEAFF
TGTGCCAGCAGCCAAAGGGACAGGTACACTGAAGCTTTCTTT
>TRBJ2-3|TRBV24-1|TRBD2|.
CATSDLNRLAGLKTDTQYF
TGTGCCACCAGTGATTTAAATCGGCTAGCGGGATTGAAAACAGATACGCAGTATTTT
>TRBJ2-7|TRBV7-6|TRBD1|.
CASSLGTGNSYEQYF
TGTGCCAGCAGCTTAGGGACAGGGAACTCCTACGAGCAGTACTTC
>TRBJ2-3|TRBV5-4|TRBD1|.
CASSVPGQGADTQYF
TGTGCCAGCAGCGTACCGGGACAGGGGGCAGATACGCAGTATTTT
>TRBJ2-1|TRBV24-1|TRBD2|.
CATSDSRVSGAYNEQFF
TGTGCCACCAGTGATTCGAGGGTTAGCGGGGCCTACAATGAGCAGTTCTTC
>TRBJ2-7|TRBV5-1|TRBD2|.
CASSLGTSGGYEQYF
TGCGCCAGCAGCTTGGGGACTAGCGGGGGATACGAGCAGTACTTC
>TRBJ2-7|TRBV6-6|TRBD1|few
CASSDRDRVREQYF
TGTGCCAGCAGTGACCGGGACAGGGTGAGGGAGCAGTACTTC
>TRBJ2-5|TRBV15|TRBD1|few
CATSRVLPYRGLEETQYF
TGTGCCACCAGCAGAGTCCTTCCCTACAGGGGGCTGGAGGAGACCCAGTACTTC
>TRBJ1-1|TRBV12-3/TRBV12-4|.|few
CASSLYPNTEAFF
TGTGCCAGCAGTTTGTATCCGAACACTGAAGCTTTCTTT
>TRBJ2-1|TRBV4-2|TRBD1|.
CASSQGTGKPNEQFF
TGTGCCAGCAGCCAGGGGACAGGGAAACCCAATGAGCAGTTCTTC
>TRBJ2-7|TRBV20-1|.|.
CSARVTTAGYHEQYF
TGCAGTGCTAGGGTCACGACCGCAGGATACCACGAGCAGTACTTC
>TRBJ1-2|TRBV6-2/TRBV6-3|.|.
CASSYSNRAGYTF
TGTGCCAGCAGTTACTCGAATCGGGCTGGCTACACCTTC
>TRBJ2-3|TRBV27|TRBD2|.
CASTLIAGGLYTQYF
TGTGCCAGCACTCTAATAGCGGGAGGCCTCTATACGCAGTATTTT
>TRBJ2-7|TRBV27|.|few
CASSFSDPYEQYF
TGTGCCAGCAGTTTTTCCGACCCCTACGAGCAGTACTTC